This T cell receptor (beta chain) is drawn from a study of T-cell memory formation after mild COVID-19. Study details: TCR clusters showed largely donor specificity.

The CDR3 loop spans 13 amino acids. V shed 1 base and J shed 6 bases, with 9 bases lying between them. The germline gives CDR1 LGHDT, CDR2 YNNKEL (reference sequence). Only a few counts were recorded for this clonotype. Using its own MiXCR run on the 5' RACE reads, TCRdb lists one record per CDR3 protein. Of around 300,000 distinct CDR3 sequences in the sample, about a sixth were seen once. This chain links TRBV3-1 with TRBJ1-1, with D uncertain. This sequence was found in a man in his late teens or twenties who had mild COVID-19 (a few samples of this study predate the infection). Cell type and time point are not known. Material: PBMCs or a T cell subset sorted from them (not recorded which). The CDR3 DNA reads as TGTGCCAGCAGCCAAGCTCCGACCCCTGAAGCTTTCTTT. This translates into CASSQAPTPEAFF.